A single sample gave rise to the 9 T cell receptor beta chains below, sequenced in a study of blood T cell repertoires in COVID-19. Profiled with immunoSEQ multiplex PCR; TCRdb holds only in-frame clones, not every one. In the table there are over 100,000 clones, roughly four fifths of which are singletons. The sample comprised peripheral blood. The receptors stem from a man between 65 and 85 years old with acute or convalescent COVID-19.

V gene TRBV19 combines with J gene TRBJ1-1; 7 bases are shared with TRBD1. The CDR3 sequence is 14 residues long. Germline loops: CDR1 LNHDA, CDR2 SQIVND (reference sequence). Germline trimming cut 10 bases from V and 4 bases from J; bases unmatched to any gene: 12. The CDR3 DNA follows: TGTGCCACTCAACGTGGGCAGGGGGTCACTGAAGCTTTCTTT. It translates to CATQRGQGVTEAFF.

Here the CDR3 reads CASRGSRGGSYNEQFF. Here the CDR3 DNA reads TGTGCCAGTAGGGGAAGCCGGGGGGGCTCCTACAATGAGCAGTTCTTC. J is TRBJ2-1 and V is TRBV19; 8 positions agree with TRBD2. The length of the CDR3 is 16 residues. Per the germline V gene, CDR1 is LNHDA and CDR2 is SQIVND (reference sequence). Trimming at V came to 6 bases and at J to 0 bases, leaving 7 bases not matched to a gene. Supplemented by reference TRBV19 and TRBJ2-1, the full variable domain reads DGGITQSPKYLFRKEGQNVTLSCEQNLNHDAMYWYRQDPGQGLRLIYYSQIVNDFQKGDIAEGYSVSREKKESFPLTVTSAQKNPTAFYLCASRGSRGGSYNEQFFGPGTRLTVL.

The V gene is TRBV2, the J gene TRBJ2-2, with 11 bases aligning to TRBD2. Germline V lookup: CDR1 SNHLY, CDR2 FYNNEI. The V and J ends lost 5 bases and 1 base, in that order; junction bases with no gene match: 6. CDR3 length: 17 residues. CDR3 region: CASSRGLAGGNTGELFF. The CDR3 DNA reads TGTGCCAGCAGTCGAGGGCTAGCGGGAGGGAACACCGGGGAGCTGTTTTTT.

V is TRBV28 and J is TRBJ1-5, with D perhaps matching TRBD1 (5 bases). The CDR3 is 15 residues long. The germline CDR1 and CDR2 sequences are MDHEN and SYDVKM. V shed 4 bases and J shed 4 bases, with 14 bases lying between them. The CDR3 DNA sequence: TGTGCCAGCAGTTCGTCAAAAACAGGAAATCAGCCCCAGCATTTT. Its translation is CASSSSKTGNQPQHF.

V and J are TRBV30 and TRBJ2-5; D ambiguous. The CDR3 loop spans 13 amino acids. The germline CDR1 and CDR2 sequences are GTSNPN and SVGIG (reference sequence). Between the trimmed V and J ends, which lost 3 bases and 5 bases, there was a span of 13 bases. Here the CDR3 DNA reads TGTGCCTGGAGGACTCCCCCCGAGGAGACCCAGTACTTC. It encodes CAWRTPPEETQYF.

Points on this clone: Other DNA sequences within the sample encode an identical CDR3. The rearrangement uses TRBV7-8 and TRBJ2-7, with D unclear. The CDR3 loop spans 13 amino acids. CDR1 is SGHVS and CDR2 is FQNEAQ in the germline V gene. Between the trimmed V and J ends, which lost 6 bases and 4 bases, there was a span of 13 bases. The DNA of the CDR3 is TGTGCCAGCAGGGGCCATTCCTCATACGAGCAGTACTTC. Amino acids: CASRGHSSYEQYF.

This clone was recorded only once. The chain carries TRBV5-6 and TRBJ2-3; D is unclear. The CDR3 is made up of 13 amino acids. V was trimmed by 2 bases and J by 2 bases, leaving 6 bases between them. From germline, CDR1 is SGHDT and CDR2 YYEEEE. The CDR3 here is CASSFAHTDTQYF. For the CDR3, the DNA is TGTGCCAGCAGCTTTGCGCACACAGATACGCAGTATTTT.

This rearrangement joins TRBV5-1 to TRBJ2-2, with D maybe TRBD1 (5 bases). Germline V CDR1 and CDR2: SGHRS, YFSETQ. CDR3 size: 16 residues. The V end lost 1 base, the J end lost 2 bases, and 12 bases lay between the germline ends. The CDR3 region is CASSLLPGSNTGELFF. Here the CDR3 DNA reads TGCGCCAGCAGCTTGTTGCCAGGGTCTAACACCGGGGAGCTGTTTTTT.

As DNA, the CDR3 is TGTGCCAGCAGCCTTCTCCCGGGACTAGCGGGGGGTTACGAGCAGTACTTC. As protein: CASSLLPGLAGGYEQYF. This rearrangement joins TRBV3-1 (or the pseudogene TRBV3-2) to TRBJ2-7; 15 nucleotides line up with TRBD2. Germline loops: CDR1 LGHDT, CDR2 YNNKEL (reference sequence). The CDR3 contains 17 residues. With 4 bases clipped from V and 4 bases from J, the junction kept 8 bases outside the gene matches.